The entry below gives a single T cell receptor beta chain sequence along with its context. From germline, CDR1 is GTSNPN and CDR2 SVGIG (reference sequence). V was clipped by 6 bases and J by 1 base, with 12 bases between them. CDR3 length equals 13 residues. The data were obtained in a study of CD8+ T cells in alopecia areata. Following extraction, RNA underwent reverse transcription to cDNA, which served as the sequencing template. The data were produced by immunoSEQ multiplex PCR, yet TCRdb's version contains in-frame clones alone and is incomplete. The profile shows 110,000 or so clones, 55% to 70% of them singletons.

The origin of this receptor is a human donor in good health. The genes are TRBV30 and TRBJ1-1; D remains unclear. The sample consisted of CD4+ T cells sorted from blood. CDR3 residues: CACKTETNTEAFF. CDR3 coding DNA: TGTGCCTGTAAAACAGAAACGAACACTGAAGCTTTCTTT.